The 22 T cell receptor beta chains below were found in one sample sequenced in a study of blood T cell repertoires in COVID-19. TCRdb's table, derived via immunoSEQ multiplex PCR, lists solely in-frame clones and lacks some. The sample lists about 200,000 clones, just under 90% occurring once. The sample consisted of PBMCs or T cells enriched from blood (not recorded which). Receptors were obtained from a woman in her twenties or thirties with acute COVID-19.

The chain joins TRBV10-3 to TRBJ1-2; 12 positions match TRBD1. The CDR3 is 16 amino acids. V gave up 4 bases and J gave up 6 bases; unmatched junction bases: 9. Germline V lookup: CDR1 ENHRY, CDR2 SYGVKD. The CDR3 nucleotides read TGTGCCATCAGTGGAATTGGGACAGGGGGCCGCGATGGCTACACCTTC. It encodes CAISGIGTGGRDGYTF.

The J gene is TRBJ2-7, the V gene TRBV6-5; TRBD1 matches at 9 bases. This CDR3 comprises 14 residues. CDR1 and CDR2 from the germline V gene are MNHEY and SVGAGI. The trim removed 9 bases at V and 5 bases at J, leaving 11 bases unmatched. The CDR3 sequence: CASSDRGVIDEQYF. CDR3 nucleotides: TGTGCCAGTTCGGACAGGGGTGTCATAGACGAGCAGTACTTC.

The V gene is TRBV13, the J gene TRBJ2-3; a weak D match, TRBD1 (6 bases). Germline V lookup: CDR1 PRHDT, CDR2 FYEKMQ (reference sequence). V lost 3 bases to trimming and J lost 4 bases, with 14 bases between them. The CDR3 totals 15 residues. This CDR3 is CASSLRQVKPDTQYF. The CDR3 DNA sequence: TGTGCCAGCAGCTTGAGACAGGTTAAGCCAGATACGCAGTATTTT.

The chain has TRBV3-1 (or the pseudogene TRBV3-2) and TRBJ2-5; D is unclear. V was shortened by 1 base and J by 5 bases, with 14 bases between the two germline ends. The CDR3 is made up of 15 amino acids. CDR1 LGHDT and CDR2 YNNKEL come from the germline V gene (reference sequence). Written as DNA, the CDR3 is TGTGCCAGCAGCCAAGCAAGGAACTCGAGGGAGACCCAGTACTTC. This sequence encodes CASSQARNSRETQYF.

The V call is TRBV6-5, the J call TRBJ1-1; 7 nucleotides align to TRBD1. Per germline, CDR1 MNHEY and CDR2 SVGAGI. V lost 6 bases to trimming and J lost 4 bases; unmatched junction nucleotides: 8. This CDR3 region has 14 residues. The CDR3 spells CASRATGMGTEAFF. The CDR3 coding sequence is TGTGCCAGCAGGGCGACAGGGATGGGCACTGAAGCTTTCTTT.

About this clone: Compared with germline, one end of the junction differs, possibly owing to a read error. CDR3 amino acids: CASIDPMGDSGRFSF. The CDR3 DNA reads TGCGCCAGCATAGACCCTATGGGGGACAGTGGAAGATTTTCCTTC. The chain couples TRBV10-1 to TRBJ1-2, with 7 positions matching TRBD1. This CDR3 is built from 15 residues. CDR1 is WNHNN, CDR2 SYGVQD, per germline (reference sequence).

This clone came up once. The CDR3 bases are TGCGCCAGCAGCCGATCCTCAGCAACTAATGAAAAACTGTTTTTT. Protein product: CASSRSSATNEKLFF. The chain employs TRBV4-1 and TRBJ1-4, with unresolved D. Germline assignment: CDR1 MGHRA and CDR2 YSYEKL. The CDR3 runs 15 residues. V lost 4 bases, J lost 0 bases, and 9 bases lay in between.

This clone was counted only a few times. The chain links TRBV3-1 (or the pseudogene TRBV3-2) to TRBJ1-6, with 10 bases fitting TRBD1. Trimming took 4 bases from V and 4 from J; bases not matched to a gene: 7. This CDR3 has 17 residues. The germline V gene encodes CDR1 LGHDT and CDR2 YNNKEL (reference sequence). DNA for the CDR3: TGTGCCAGCAGCCCAGAAAGACAGGGGGCTTATAATTCACCCCTCCACTTT. Encoded protein: CASSPERQGAYNSPLHF.

This chain connects TRBV11-3 to TRBJ2-3; D might be TRBD1 (6 bases). The length of the CDR3 is 14 residues. V lost 5 bases and J 1 base, leaving 10 bases between the germline ends. Germline-derived CDR1 and CDR2 are SGHNT and YENEEA. The chain's CDR3 is CASSPRTGTDTQYF. CDR3 nucleotides: TGTGCCAGCAGCCCTCGGACAGGCACAGATACGCAGTATTTT.

V usage is TRBV4-1 and J usage is TRBJ1-3, with 12 positions matching TRBD1. J lost 4 bases, V lost 4 bases, and 8 bases had no gene match. The germline V gene encodes CDR1 MGHRA and CDR2 YSYEKL. The CDR3 has 17 residues. The CDR3 here is CASSLGRDRGLGNTIYF. DNA for the CDR3: TGCGCCAGCAGCCTAGGGCGGGACAGGGGGCTCGGAAACACCATATATTTT.

The chain carries TRBV3-1 (or the pseudogene TRBV3-2) and TRBJ1-1, with TRBD1 matching over 7 bases. This CDR3 is 15 amino acids long. The germline V gene encodes CDR1 LGHDT and CDR2 YNNKEL (reference sequence). V trimming: 2 bases; J trimming: 7 bases; junction bases outside the gene matches: 10. Here the CDR3 reads CASSQSQGLGGEAFF. The CDR3 DNA follows: TGTGCCAGCAGCCAATCACAGGGGCTGGGTGGTGAAGCTTTCTTT.

This clone has a single count. The rearrangement joins TRBV12-3 or TRBV12-4 to TRBJ1-1; unclear D gene. Between the trimmed V and J ends, which lost 4 bases and 4 bases, there was a span of 7 bases. This CDR3 comprises 12 residues. The CDR3 nucleotides are TGTGCCAGCAGTTCTCTCCGCACTGAAGCTTTCTTT. Encoded protein: CASSSLRTEAFF.

The chain couples TRBV2 to TRBJ2-1; D is possibly TRBD1 (6 bases). CDR1 and CDR2 (germline): SNHLY, FYNNEI. The V and J ends lost 7 bases and 8 bases respectively, with 15 bases between them. This CDR3 is built from 13 residues. This CDR3 is CASMQGSPYEQFF. CDR3 bases: TGTGCCAGCATGCAGGGGTCTCCCTATGAGCAGTTCTTC.

The rearrangement joins TRBV6-2 or TRBV6-3 to TRBJ1-1, with unresolved D. The CDR3 has 15 residues. V was cut by 3 bases and J by 1 base, with 12 bases left in between. Germline V gene sequence: CDR1 MNHEY, CDR2 SVGEGT. The CDR3 protein is CASSYGPIGNTEAFF. Here the CDR3 DNA reads TGTGCCAGCAGTTATGGGCCGATAGGGAACACTGAAGCTTTCTTT.

The chain recombines TRBV2 with TRBJ1-1; TRBD1 might be the D (6 bases). The V end lost 8 bases, the J end lost 0 bases, and 19 bases lay between the germline ends. The CDR3 totals 16 residues. In germline, CDR1 is SNHLY, CDR2 FYNNEI. The CDR3 reads CASGLVAGVLNTEAFF. The CDR3 coding sequence is TGTGCCAGCGGGTTGGTTGCAGGGGTCCTGAACACTGAAGCTTTCTTT.

This clone has just a few counts. CDR3 amino acids: CSVDGSAGQIYGYTF. The CDR3 nucleotides read TGCAGCGTTGATGGATCGGCCGGACAGATCTATGGCTACACCTTC. V is TRBV29-1 and J is TRBJ1-2; D is possibly TRBD1 (6 bases). Per germline, CDR1 SQVTM and CDR2 ANQGSEA. CDR3 length: 15 residues. The V end was cut by 3 bases, the J end by 4 bases, with 18 bases between.

This clone appeared a single time. The rearrangement joins TRBV6-2 or TRBV6-3 to TRBJ1-6, with D maybe TRBD1 (5 bases). Trimming removed 0 bases from V and 8 bases from J, with 14 bases in between. The germline CDR1 and CDR2 sequences are MNHEY and SVGEGT. The CDR3 covers 16 residues. The CDR3 DNA reads as TGTGCCAGCAGTTACTCGGCAGGGAATAGTTATTCACCCCTCCACTTT. Its translation: CASSYSAGNSYSPLHF.

The chain carries TRBV19 and TRBJ2-3; unclear D gene. The germline V gene has CDR1 LNHDA and CDR2 SQIVND (reference sequence). The V gene lost 0 bases and the J gene lost 1 base, with 14 bases spanning the gap. The CDR3 sequence is 17 residues long. CDR3 in amino acids: CASSIDQATARTDTQYF. CDR3 nucleotides: TGTGCCAGTAGTATAGATCAGGCGACCGCACGCACAGATACGCAGTATTTT.

This rearrangement joins TRBV7-8 to TRBJ1-4, with D perhaps matching TRBD1 (5 bases). The germline gives CDR1 SGHVS, CDR2 FQNEAQ. Between the trimmed V and J ends, which lost 3 bases and 8 bases, there was a span of 7 bases. The CDR3 has 12 amino acids. The CDR3 spells CASSFRQEKLFF. The CDR3 nucleotides read TGTGCCAGCAGCTTTAGACAGGAAAAACTGTTTTTT. The whole variable domain, filled in from reference TRBV7-8 and TRBJ1-4, reads GAGVSQSPRYKVAKRGQDVALRCDPISGHVSLFWYQQALGQGPEFLTYFQNEAQLDKSGLPSDRFFAERPEGSVSTLKIQRTQQEDSAVYLCASSFRQEKLFFGSGTQLSVL.

The rearrangement joins TRBV28 to TRBJ1-5; perhaps TRBD1 as D (5 bases). V lost 7 bases and J 6 bases, leaving 19 bases between the germline ends. The CDR3 has 15 residues. In germline, CDR1 is MDHEN, CDR2 SYDVKM. The CDR3 DNA sequence: TGTGCCAGCACCACAGGACGGCGGCCGGGTCAGCCCCAGCATTTT. Translating it yields CASTTGRRPGQPQHF. The variable domain in full, with the rest retrieved from reference TRBV28 and TRBJ1-5, is DVKVTQSSRYLVKRTGEKVFLECVQDMDHENMFWYRQDPGLGLRLIYFSYDVKMKEKGDIPEGYSVSREKKERFSLILESASTNQTSMYLCASTTGRRPGQPQHFGDGTRLSIL.

The CDR3 DNA reads TGTGCCAGCAGGGACTTCTCCAGGGGAAACTACGAGCAGTACTTC. It translates to CASRDFSRGNYEQYF. The V gene is TRBV11-2, the J gene TRBJ2-7; the D gene is possibly TRBD1 (6 bases). The CDR3 has 15 amino acids. V shed 6 bases and J shed 3 bases, with 18 bases lying between them. In germline, CDR1 is SGHAT, CDR2 FQNNGV.

This rearrangement joins TRBV30 to TRBJ1-5; D unresolved. The V end lost 0 bases, the J end lost 2 bases, and 8 bases lay between the germline ends. This CDR3 has 14 amino acids. Germline V gene sequence: CDR1 GTSNPN, CDR2 SVGIG (reference sequence). As DNA, the CDR3 is TGTGCCTGGAGTGTTGACACCCGCAATCAGCCCCAGCATTTT. Its translation is CAWSVDTRNQPQHF.